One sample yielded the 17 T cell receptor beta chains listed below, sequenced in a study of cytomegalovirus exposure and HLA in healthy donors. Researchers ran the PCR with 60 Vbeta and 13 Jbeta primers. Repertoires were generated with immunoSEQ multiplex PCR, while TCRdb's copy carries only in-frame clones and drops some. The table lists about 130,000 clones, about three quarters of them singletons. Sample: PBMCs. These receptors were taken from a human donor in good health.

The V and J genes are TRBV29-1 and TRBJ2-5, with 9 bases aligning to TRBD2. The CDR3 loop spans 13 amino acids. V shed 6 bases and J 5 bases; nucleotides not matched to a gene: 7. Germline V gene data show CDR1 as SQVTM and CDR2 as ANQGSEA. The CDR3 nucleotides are TGCAGCGTAGACGGGACTAGCCGGGAGACCCAGTACTTC. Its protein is CSVDGTSRETQYF.

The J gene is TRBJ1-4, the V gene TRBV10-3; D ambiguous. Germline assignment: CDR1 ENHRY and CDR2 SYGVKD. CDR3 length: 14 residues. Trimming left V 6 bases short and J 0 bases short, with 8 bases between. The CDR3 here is CAIRAEATNEKLFF. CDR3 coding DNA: TGTGCCATCAGGGCGGAAGCAACTAATGAAAAACTGTTTTTT.

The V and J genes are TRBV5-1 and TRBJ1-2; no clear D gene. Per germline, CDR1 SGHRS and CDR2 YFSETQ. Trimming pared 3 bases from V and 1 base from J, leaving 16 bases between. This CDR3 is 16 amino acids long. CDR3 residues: CASSSRGRPNNYGYTF. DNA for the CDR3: TGCGCCAGCAGCTCGCGCGGCCGACCAAATAACTATGGCTACACCTTC.

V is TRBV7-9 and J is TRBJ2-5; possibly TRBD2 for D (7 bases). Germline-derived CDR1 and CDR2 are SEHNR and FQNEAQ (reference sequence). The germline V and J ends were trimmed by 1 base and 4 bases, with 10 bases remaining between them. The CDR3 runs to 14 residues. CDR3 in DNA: TGTGCCAGCAGCTTAGACGCGGGGGCAGAGACCCAGTACTTC. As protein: CASSLDAGAETQYF.

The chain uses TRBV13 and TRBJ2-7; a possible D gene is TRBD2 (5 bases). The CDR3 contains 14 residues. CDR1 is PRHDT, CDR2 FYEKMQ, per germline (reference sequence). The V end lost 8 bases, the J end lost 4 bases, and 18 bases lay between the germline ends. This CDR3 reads CASAIAPGKYEQYF. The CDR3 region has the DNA TGTGCCAGCGCAATAGCCCCGGGAAAGTACGAGCAGTACTTC.

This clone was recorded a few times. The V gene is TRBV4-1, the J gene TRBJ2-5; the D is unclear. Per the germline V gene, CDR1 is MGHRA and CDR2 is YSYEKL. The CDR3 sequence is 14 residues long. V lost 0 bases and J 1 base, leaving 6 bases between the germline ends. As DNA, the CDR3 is TGCGCCAGCAGCCAAGAGGGCTTCCAAGAGACCCAGTACTTC. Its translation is CASSQEGFQETQYF.

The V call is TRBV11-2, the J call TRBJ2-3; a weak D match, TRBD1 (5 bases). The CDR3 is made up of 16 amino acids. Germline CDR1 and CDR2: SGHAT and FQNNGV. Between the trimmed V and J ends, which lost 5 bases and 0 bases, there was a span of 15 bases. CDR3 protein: CASSAQAGSSTDTQYF. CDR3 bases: TGTGCCAGCAGCGCACAGGCAGGGTCCAGCACAGATACGCAGTATTTT.

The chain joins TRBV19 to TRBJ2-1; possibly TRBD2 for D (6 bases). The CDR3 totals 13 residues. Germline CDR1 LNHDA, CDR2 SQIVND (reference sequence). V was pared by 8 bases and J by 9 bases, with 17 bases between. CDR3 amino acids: CASQGLERGEQFF. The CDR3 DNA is TGTGCCAGTCAGGGACTTGAGAGGGGTGAGCAGTTCTTC.

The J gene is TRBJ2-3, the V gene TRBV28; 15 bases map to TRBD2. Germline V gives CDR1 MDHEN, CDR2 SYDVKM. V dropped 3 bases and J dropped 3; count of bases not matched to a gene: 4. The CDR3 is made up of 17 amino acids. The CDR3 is CASSLWTSGGATDTQYF. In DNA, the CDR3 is TGTGCCAGCAGTTTGTGGACTAGCGGGGGGGCTACAGATACGCAGTATTTT.

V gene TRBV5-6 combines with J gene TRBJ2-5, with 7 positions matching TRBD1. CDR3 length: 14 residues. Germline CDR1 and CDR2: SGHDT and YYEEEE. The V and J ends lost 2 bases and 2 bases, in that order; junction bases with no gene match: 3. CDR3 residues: CASSFYRGQETQYF. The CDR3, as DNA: TGTGCCAGCAGCTTCTACAGGGGTCAAGAGACCCAGTACTTC.

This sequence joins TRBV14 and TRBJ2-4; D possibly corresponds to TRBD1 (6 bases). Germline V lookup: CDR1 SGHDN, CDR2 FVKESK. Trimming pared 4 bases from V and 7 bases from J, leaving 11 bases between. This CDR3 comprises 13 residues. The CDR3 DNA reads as TGTGCCAGCAGCCGGGGGCTCGGGAACATTCAGTACTTC. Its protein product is CASSRGLGNIQYF.

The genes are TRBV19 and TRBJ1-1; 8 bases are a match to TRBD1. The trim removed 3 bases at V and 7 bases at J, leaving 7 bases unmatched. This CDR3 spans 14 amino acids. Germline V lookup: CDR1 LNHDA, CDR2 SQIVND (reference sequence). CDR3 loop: CASSIGQGRGEAFF. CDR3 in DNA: TGTGCCAGTAGTATTGGACAGGGACGGGGTGAAGCTTTCTTT.

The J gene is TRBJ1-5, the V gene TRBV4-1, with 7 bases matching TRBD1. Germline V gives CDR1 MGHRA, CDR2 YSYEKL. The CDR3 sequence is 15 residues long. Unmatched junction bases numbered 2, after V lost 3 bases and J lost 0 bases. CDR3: CASSQGQNSNQPQHF. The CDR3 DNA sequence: TGCGCCAGCAGCCAGGGACAGAATAGCAATCAGCCCCAGCATTTT.

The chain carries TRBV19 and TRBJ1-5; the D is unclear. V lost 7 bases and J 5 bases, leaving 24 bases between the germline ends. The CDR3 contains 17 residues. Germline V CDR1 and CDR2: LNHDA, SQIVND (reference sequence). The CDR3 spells CASTITAREGNYQPQHF. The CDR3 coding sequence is TGTGCCAGTACAATAACCGCACGAGAGGGCAACTATCAGCCCCAGCATTTT.

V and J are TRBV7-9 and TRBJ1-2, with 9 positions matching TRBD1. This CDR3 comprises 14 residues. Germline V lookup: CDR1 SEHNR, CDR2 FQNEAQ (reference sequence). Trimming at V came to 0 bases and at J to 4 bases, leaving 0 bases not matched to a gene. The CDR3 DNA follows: TGTGCCAGCAGCTTAGCGGACAGGGGCTATGGCTACACCTTC. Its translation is CASSLADRGYGYTF.

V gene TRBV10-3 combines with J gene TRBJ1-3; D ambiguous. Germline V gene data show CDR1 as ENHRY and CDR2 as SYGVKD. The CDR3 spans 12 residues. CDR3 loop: CAAGDSGNTIYF. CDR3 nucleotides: TGTGCTGCCGGAGACTCTGGAAACACCATATATTTT.

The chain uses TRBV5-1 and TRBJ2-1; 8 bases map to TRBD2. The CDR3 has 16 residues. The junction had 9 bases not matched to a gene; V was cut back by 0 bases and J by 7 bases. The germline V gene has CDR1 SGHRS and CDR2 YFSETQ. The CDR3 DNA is TGCGCCAGCAGCTTGGCGGGGGGGCTTCTGTTGAATGAGCAGTTCTTC. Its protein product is CASSLAGGLLLNEQFF.